The rows below give T cell receptor beta chains drawn from one sample of a study of tumor and adjacent non-tumor tissue in lung cancer. TCRdb used MiXCR to reprocess the multiplex PCR reads, holding one entry per CDR3 protein. The sample has tens of thousands of distinct CDR3 sequences, just under 60% seen once. The specimen was lung tumor tissue. These receptors were collected from a man in his fifties or sixties with non-small cell lung cancer. The CDR3 runs from the conserved cysteine through the conserved F or W. D genes are given only for firm matches. Clone size is not always given. Where it is, it says once, few, many or a class for expanded clones.

D gene	V gene	J gene	clone size	CDR3 protein	CDR3 DNA
NA	TRBV6-5	TRBJ1-1	NA	CASRREFNSDAFF	TGTGCCAGCAGGCGCGAGTTTAACAGTGATGCTTTCTTT
TRBD1	TRBV5-1	TRBJ1-1	NA	CVSSSGTGGTEAFF	TGCGTCAGTAGCTCCGGGACAGGGGGCACTGAAGCCTTCTTT
NA	TRBV4-1	TRBJ2-2	once	CASSQVRGSAGKLFF	TGCGCCAGCAGCCAAGTAAGGGGCAGCGCCGGGAAGCTGTTTTTT
NA	TRBV12-3/TRBV12-4	TRBJ1-4	many	CASSFHGEKLFF	TGTGCCAGCAGTTTTCACGGGGAAAAACTGTTTTTT
TRBD2	TRBV6-2/TRBV6-3	TRBJ2-7	many	CASRIASGTYEQYF	TGTGCCAGCAGGATCGCTAGCGGGACGTACGAGCAGTACTTC
NA	TRBV6-1	TRBJ1-5	many	CASRVDSSNQPQHF	TGTGCCAGCAGGGTAGACAGTAGCAATCAGCCCCAGCATTTT
NA	TRBV20-1	TRBJ1-6	NA	CSARDSGAYNSPLHF	TGCAGTGCTAGAGATTCGGGAGCGTATAATTCACCCCTCCACTTT
NA	TRBV11-2	TRBJ2-7	once	CASSSARRQAPWEHYF	TGTGCCAGCAGCTCCGCCCGGAGGCAGGCCCCTTGGGAGCACTACTTC
NA	TRBV30	TRBJ1-2	NA	CAWREGDFGYTF	TGTGCCTGGAGGGAAGGGGATTTTGGCTACACCTTC
NA	TRBV11-1	TRBJ2-2	NA	CASSLHGRPGELFF	TGTGCCAGTAGTCTTCACGGTCGGCCCGGGGAGCTGTTTTTT
TRBD2	TRBV12-3/TRBV12-4	TRBJ2-1	few	CASSSSGASYNEQFF	TGTGCCAGCAGTTCCAGCGGGGCCTCCTACAATGAGCAGTTCTTC
TRBD1	TRBV4-2	TRBJ1-5	many	CASSHLGDSYQPQHF	TGTGCCAGCAGCCACCTGGGGGACAGCTATCAGCCCCAGCATTTT
NA	TRBV20-1	TRBJ1-2	few	CSARGSGQMGDNYGYTF	TGCAGTGCTAGAGGCTCAGGGCAGATGGGGGATAACTATGGCTACACCTTC
TRBD1	TRBV2	TRBJ1-1	NA	CASRLGRGLGGAFF	TGTGCCAGCAGACTGGGCAGGGGGCTTGGTGGCGCTTTCTTT
NA	TRBV4-1	TRBJ1-5	NA	CASSPKPLNLPTSYIYNQPQHF	TGCGCCAGCAGCCCCAAGCCACTGAACCTACCCACCAGCTATATATACAATCAGCCCCAGCATTTT
NA	TRBV28	TRBJ1-4	NA	CATRRGVGEKLFF	TGTGCCACTAGGAGAGGGGTGGGTGAAAAACTGTTTTTT
NA	TRBV4-1	TRBJ1-5	many	CASSQFSGFELSSNQPQHF	TGCGCCAGCAGCCAATTTTCGGGGTTCGAGTTGAGTAGCAATCAGCCCCAGCATTTT
NA	TRBV6-5	TRBJ2-6	NA	CASSLISGANVLTF	TGTGCCAGCAGTCTTATCTCTGGGGCCAACGTCCTGACTTTC
TRBD2	TRBV4-2	TRBJ2-1	NA	CSSSQGLADYNEQFF	TGCTCCAGCAGCCAAGGACTAGCGGACTACAATGAGCAGTTCTTC
NA	TRBV29-1	TRBJ2-5	many	CSVEELAWGEETQYF	TGCAGCGTTGAAGAACTAGCCTGGGGGGAAGAGACCCAGTACTTC
TRBD2	TRBV20-1	TRBJ2-1	NA	CSARTPLAGPYNEQFF	TGCAGTGCTAGGACCCCGCTAGCGGGCCCCTACAATGAGCAGTTCTTC
NA	TRBV28	TRBJ2-7	few	CASSSTRQDRNCFSYEQYF	TGTGCCAGCAGTTCTACAAGACAGGACCGAAACTGCTTCTCCTACGAGCAGTACTTC
NA	TRBV19	TRBJ1-1	many	CATGPQSTEAFF	TGTGCCACAGGACCTCAGAGCACTGAAGCTTTCTTT
NA	TRBV10-3	TRBJ2-3	many	CATRGASADTQYF	TGTGCCACCAGGGGGGCCAGCGCAGATACGCAGTATTTT
NA	TRBV4-1	TRBJ2-7	few	CASSFQADYERYF	TGCGCCAGCAGCTTCCAGGCAGACTACGAGCGGTACTTC
NA	TRBV12-3/TRBV12-4	TRBJ2-3	NA	CASNVDREDAQYF	TGTGCCAGCAATGTAGACAGGGAGGATGCGCAGTATTTT
NA	TRBV6-2/TRBV6-3	TRBJ2-1	NA	CASSYSSSRYLGPPYNEQFF	TGTGCCAGCAGTTACTCGAGTAGTCGGTACCTAGGTCCCCCCTACAATGAGCAGTTCTTC
NA	TRBV6-2/TRBV6-3	TRBJ1-1	many	CASSYVGKGTEAFF	TGTGCCAGCAGTTACGTCGGGAAGGGGACTGAAGCTTTCTTT
TRBD2	TRBV14	TRBJ2-7	many	CASSQALAGNYEQYF	TGTGCCAGCAGCCAGGCGCTAGCGGGGAATTACGAGCAGTACTTC
TRBD2	TRBV4-1	TRBJ2-4	many	CASSHNEAGVSKNIQYF	TGCGCCAGCAGCCACAACGAAGCGGGAGTCTCCAAAAACATTCAGTACTTC
NA	TRBV12-3/TRBV12-4	TRBJ1-5	NA	CASSLGGFNQPQHF	TGTGCCAGCAGTTTAGGGGGGTTCAATCAGCCCCAGCATTTT
NA	TRBV10-3	TRBJ2-1	NA	CTISESGSYNEQFF	TGTACCATCAGTGAGTCGGGTTCCTATAATGAGCAGTTCTTC
TRBD2	TRBV11-3	TRBJ2-3	few	CASSPLTSGFTDTQYF	TGTGCCAGCAGCCCATTGACTAGCGGGTTTACAGATACGCAGTATTTT
TRBD1	TRBV6-1	TRBJ2-7	many	CASSGLLTGGSYEQYF	TGTGCCAGCAGTGGCCTCCTGACAGGGGGCTCCTACGAGCAGTACTTC
TRBD1	TRBV10-2	TRBJ1-3	many	CASSGQGGSSGNTIYF	TGCGCCAGCAGTGGCCAAGGGGGCTCCTCTGGAAACACCATATATTTT
NA	TRBV14	TRBJ2-3	many	CASSQDWTGTAYF	TGTGCCAGCAGCCAAGATTGGACTGGGACTGCGTATTTT
NA	TRBV28	TRBJ2-1	few	CASSSWAGGSCNEQLF	NA
NA	TRBV6-5	TRBJ1-2	NA	CASSSLRRSLDYGYTF	TGTGCAAGCAGTTCCTTGAGGAGGAGCCTTGACTATGGCTACACCTTC
TRBD1	TRBV6-6	TRBJ2-7	NA	CSSRRGQGYEQYF	TGTTCCAGCAGGCGGGGACAGGGGTACGAGCAGTACTTC
NA	TRBV29-1	TRBJ2-7	NA	CSVAPQGGYEQYF	TGCAGCGTTGCCCCCCAGGGGGGCTACGAGCAGTACTTC
NA	TRBV30	TRBJ2-3	few	CAWSVLSVGADTQYF	TGTGCCTGGAGTGTACTATCGGTCGGGGCAGATACGCAGTATTTT
TRBD1	TRBV4-1	TRBJ1-2	once	CVSSRSGTGLYGYAF	TGCGTCAGCAGCCGCTCCGGGACAGGCCTCTATGGCTACGCCTTC
NA	TRBV11-1	TRBJ2-3	NA	CASRQLSGRADTQYF	TGTGCCAGCAGACAACTATCGGGTCGCGCAGATACGCAGTATTTT
NA	TRBV12-3/TRBV12-4	TRBJ1-2	few	CASSLGIAYYGYTF	TGTGCCAGCAGTTTAGGGATAGCCTATTATGGCTACACCTTC
NA	TRBV5-6	TRBJ2-3	many	CASRKVEAARVTQYF	TGTGCCAGCAGAAAAGTCGAGGCGGCGCGAGTTACGCAGTATTTT
TRBD2	TRBV7-2	TRBJ2-3	NA	CASSLLGEGDTQYF	TGTGCCAGCAGTTTATTAGGGGAGGGGGATACGCAGTATTTT
NA	TRBV29-1	TRBJ2-5	NA	CSVSGGGGETQYF	TGCAGCGTTAGTGGGGGTGGGGGCGAGACCCAGTACTTC
NA	TRBV5-4	TRBJ2-3	many	CASSFRIAGTDTQYF	TGTGCCAGCAGCTTTCGGATAGCGGGCACAGATACGCAGTATTTT
TRBD1	TRBV11-2	TRBJ2-7	NA	CTSSLDRGSEQYF	TGTACCAGCAGCCTAGACAGGGGTAGCGAGCAGTACTTC
TRBD2	TRBV20-1	TRBJ2-1	NA	CSASRGGSYNEQFF	TGCAGTGCTAGTCGGGGGGGGTCCTACAATGAGCAGTTCTTC
NA	TRBV4-1	TRBJ2-1	NA	CASSQIGDGYNKQFF	TGCGCCAGCAGCCAAATAGGGGACGGCTACAATAAGCAGTTCTTC
NA	TRBV12-3/TRBV12-4	TRBJ2-5	NA	CARRGKMSIVEETQYF	TGTGCCAGGCGGGGCAAGATGTCTATTGTCGAGGAGACCCAGTACTTC
NA	TRBV24-1	TRBJ1-1	NA	CATSSGAGTTEAFF	TGTGCCACCAGCTCCGGGGCAGGGACCACTGAAGCTTTCTTT
TRBD2	TRBV6-2/TRBV6-3	TRBJ2-3	NA	CASNTLAGGAGVETDTQYF	TGTGCCAGCAACACACTAGCGGGGGGCGCCGGCGTGGAAACCGATACGCAGTATTTT
NA	TRBV30	TRBJ2-7	NA	CAWGSSLGEQYF	TGTGCCTGGGGTTCGAGTTTGGGGGAGCAGTACTTC
TRBD1	TRBV28	TRBJ1-5	few	CASSPDRGLRQPQHF	TGTGCCAGCAGTCCCGACAGGGGGCTGAGGCAGCCCCAGCATTTT
NA	TRBV14	TRBJ1-2	NA	CASSHRSLLNYGHTF	TGTGCCAGCAGTCACCGGTCCCTCCTTAACTATGGCCACACCTTC
NA	TRBV9	TRBJ1-3	NA	CASSVEGTGNTIYF	TGTGCCAGCAGCGTAGAAGGGACTGGAAACACCATATATTTT